The clone carrying this TCR beta chain has a single count. Its matching antigen is unknown. This sample is drawn from a study of a mutant IDH1 vaccine in newly diagnosed glioma. Study-wide background: The therapy given earlier, which was standard therapy, consisted of radiotherapy, temozolomide, or both, and most of the patients received both. Findings of the study overall: Among patients, around 93% showed immune responses induced by the vaccine.

Specified time point: week 47, end of study. Doses of 300 ug of mutant IDH1 20-mer peptide were given with topical imiquimod. The method was immunoSEQ multiplex PCR; TCRdb's version includes in-frame clones alone and lacks a portion of them. The profile shows 45,000 to 55,000 clones, around 85% of them singletons. This TCR came from a woman younger than 45 with glioma. Some clones in this sample may be carry-over from other donors' samples. The material was PBMCs, obtained from a glioma patient whose treatment included an IDH1 peptide vaccine.

CDR3 DNA: TGTGCCAGCAGCGTAGCTACGGGGGGGGAAGCTTTCTTT. Its translation: CASSVATGGEAFF. The chain couples TRBV9 to TRBJ1-1; D perhaps matches TRBD1 (5 bases). This CDR3 comprises 13 residues. CDR1 and CDR2 from the germline V gene are SGDLS and YYNGEE. The V and J ends lost 0 bases and 8 bases respectively, with 11 bases between them. Drawing the rest from reference TRBV9 and TRBJ1-1, the complete variable domain is DSGVTQTPKHLITATGQRVTLRCSPRSGDLSVYWYQQSLDQGLQFLIQYYNGEERAKGNILERFSAQQFPDLHSELNLSSLELGDSALYFCASSVATGGEAFFGQGTRLTVV.